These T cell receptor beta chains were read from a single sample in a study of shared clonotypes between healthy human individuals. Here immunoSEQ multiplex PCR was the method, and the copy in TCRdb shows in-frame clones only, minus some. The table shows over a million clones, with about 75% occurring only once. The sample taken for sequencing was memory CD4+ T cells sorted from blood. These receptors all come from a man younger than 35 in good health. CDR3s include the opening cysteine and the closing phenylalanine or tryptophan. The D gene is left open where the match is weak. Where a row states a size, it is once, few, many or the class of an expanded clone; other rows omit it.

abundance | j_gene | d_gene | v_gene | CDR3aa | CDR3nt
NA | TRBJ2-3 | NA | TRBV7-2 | CASSFGGTQYF | TGTGCCAGCAGCTTCGGGGGTACGCAGTATTTT
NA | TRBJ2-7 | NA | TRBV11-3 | CASSLGQVFSPPYEQYF | TGTGCCAGCAGCTTGGGGCAGGTATTTTCCCCCCCCTACGAGCAGTACTTC
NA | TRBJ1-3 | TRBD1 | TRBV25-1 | CASSPHGTGPGNTIYF | TGTGCCAGCAGTCCCCACGGGACAGGGCCTGGAAACACCATATATTTT
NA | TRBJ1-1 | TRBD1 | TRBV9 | CASSALGQGNTEAFF | TGTGCCAGCAGCGCCTTGGGACAGGGGAACACTGAAGCTTTCTTT
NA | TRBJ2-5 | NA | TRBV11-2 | CASSIERGERTQYF | TGTGCCAGCAGCATAGAGAGGGGGGAACGGACCCAGTACTTC
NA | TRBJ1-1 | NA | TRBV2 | CASSGGRGVTEAFF | TGTGCCAGCAGTGGGGGGCGCGGGGTCACTGAAGCTTTCTTT
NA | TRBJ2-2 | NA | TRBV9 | CASSKDVRAGELFF | TGTGCCAGCAGTAAAGACGTAAGAGCCGGGGAGCTGTTTTTT
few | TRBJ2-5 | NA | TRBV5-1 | CASSERASKETQYF | TGCGCCAGCAGTGAAAGGGCTAGCAAAGAGACCCAGTACTTC
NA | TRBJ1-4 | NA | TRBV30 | CAWSVEGGHEKLFF | TGTGCCTGGAGTGTGGAAGGGGGGCATGAAAAACTGTTTTTT
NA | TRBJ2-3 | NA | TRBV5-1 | CASSSSGGNTDTQYF | TGCGCCAGCAGCTCCTCGGGGGGCAACACAGATACGCAGTATTTT
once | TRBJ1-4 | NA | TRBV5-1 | CASSLARPDEKLFF | TGCGCCAGCAGCTTGGCCAGGCCGGATGAAAAACTGTTTTTT
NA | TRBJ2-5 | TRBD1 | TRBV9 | CASSVATGAEETQYF | TGTGCCAGCAGCGTAGCGACAGGGGCGGAGGAGACCCAGTACTTC
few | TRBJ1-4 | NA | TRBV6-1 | CASSGGTINEKLFF | TGTGCCAGCAGTGGAGGAACGATCAATGAAAAACTGTTTTTT
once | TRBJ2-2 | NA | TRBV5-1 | CASSATGSSNTGELFF | TGCGCCAGCAGCGCTACAGGGAGTTCGAACACCGGGGAGCTGTTTTTT
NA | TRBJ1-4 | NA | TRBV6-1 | CASCLQDATNEKLFF | TGTGCCAGCTGCCTCCAGGATGCAACTAATGAAAAACTGTTTTTT
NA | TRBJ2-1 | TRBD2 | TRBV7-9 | CASSWGLAGGNNEQFF | TGTGCCAGCAGCTGGGGACTAGCGGGAGGAAACAATGAGCAGTTCTTC
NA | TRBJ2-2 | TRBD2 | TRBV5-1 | CASRNSGDTGELFF | TGCGCCAGCCGGAATAGCGGGGACACCGGGGAGCTGTTTTTT
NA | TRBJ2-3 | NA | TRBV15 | CATSGGSRYDTQYF | TGTGCCACCAGCGGTGGGTCTAGATACGATACGCAGTATTTT
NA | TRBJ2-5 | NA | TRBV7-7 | CASSPVGRAAGETQYF | TGTGCTAGCAGCCCTGTTGGCCGGGCGGCGGGGGAGACCCAGTACTTC
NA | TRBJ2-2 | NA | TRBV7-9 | CAPTRELPTGELFF | TGTGCCCCTACGAGGGAGCTGCCCACCGGGGAGCTGTTTTTT
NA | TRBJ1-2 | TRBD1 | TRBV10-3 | CAISESPGQGGGYTF | TGTGCCATCAGTGAGTCGCCGGGACAGGGAGGGGGCTACACCTTC
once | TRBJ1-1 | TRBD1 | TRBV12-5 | CASGLVQGQGVHEAFF | TGTGCTAGTGGTTTGGTACAAGGGCAGGGGGTTCATGAAGCTTTCTTT
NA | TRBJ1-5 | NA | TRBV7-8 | CASSPSGGGNQPQHF | TGTGCCAGCAGCCCATCTGGGGGGGGCAATCAGCCCCAGCATTTT
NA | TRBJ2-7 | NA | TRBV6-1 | CASSLDKRYEQYF | TGTGCCAGCTCGTTAGACAAGCGCTACGAGCAGTACTTC
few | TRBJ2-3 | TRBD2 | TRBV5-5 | CASSWDYYTDTQYF | TGTGCCAGCAGCTGGGACTATTACACAGATACGCAGTATTTT
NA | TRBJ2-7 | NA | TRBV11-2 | CASSRGQYEQYF | TGTGCCAGCAGCCGTGGACAGTACGAGCAGTACTTC
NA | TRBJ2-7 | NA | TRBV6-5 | CASSYKSGEQYF | TGTGCCAGCAGTTACAAATCGGGGGAGCAGTACTTC
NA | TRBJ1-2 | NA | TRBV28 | CASLGAPNYGYTF | TGTGCCAGCTTGGGAGCCCCTAACTATGGCTACACCTTC
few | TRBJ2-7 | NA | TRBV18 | CASSPPPRGRNEQYF | TGTGCCAGCTCACCTCCCCCAAGGGGGAGGAACGAGCAGTACTTC
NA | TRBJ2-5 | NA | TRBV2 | CASRDLWTGETQYF | TGTGCCAGCAGGGACCTATGGACGGGAGAGACCCAGTACTTC
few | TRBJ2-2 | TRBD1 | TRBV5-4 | CASSPTLDRGNTGELFF | TGTGCCAGCAGCCCTACCTTGGACAGGGGGAACACCGGGGAGCTGTTTTTT
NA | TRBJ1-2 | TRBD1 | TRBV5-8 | CASSPQETTGNYGYTF | TGTGCCAGCAGCCCTCAGGAGACGACAGGGAACTATGGCTACACCTTC
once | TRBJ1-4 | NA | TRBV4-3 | CASSQVPGDPEKLFF | TGCGCCAGCAGCCAAGTCCCAGGGGACCCTGAAAAACTGTTTTTT
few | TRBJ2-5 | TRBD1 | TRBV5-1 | CASSLAGTEETQYF | TGCGCCAGCAGCTTGGCCGGGACAGAAGAGACCCAGTACTTC
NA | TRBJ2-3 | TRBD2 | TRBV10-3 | CAISAPERDGTDTQYF | TGTGCCATCAGTGCTCCCGAGCGGGACGGCACAGATACGCAGTATTTT
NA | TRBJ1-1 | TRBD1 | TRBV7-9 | CASSLLRQGARRGTEAFF | TGTGCCAGCAGCTTACTGCGGCAGGGGGCACGTAGGGGGACTGAAGCTTTCTTT
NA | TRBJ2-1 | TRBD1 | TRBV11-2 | CASSLGRQGASDEQFF | TGTGCCAGCAGCTTAGGAAGACAGGGGGCGTCCGATGAGCAGTTCTTC
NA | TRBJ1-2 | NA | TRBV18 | CASSPGAQGSNYGYTF | TGTGCCAGCTCACCGGGGGCCCAGGGATCGAACTATGGCTACACCTTC
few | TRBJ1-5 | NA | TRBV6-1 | CASSEGLPGQPQHF | TGTGCCAGCAGTGAAGGGCTCCCAGGGCAGCCCCAGCATTTT
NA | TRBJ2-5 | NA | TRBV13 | CASSPERRMTQYF | TGTGCCAGCAGCCCCGAGCGGAGGATGACCCAGTACTTC
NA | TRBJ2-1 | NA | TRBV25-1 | CASSPKNEQFF | TGTGCCAGCAGTCCGAAGAATGAGCAGTTCTTC